The 23 T cell receptor beta chains in this list originate from one sample, sequenced in a study of response to subunit inactivated influenza vaccine. TCRdb reanalysed the RT-PCR reads using MiXCR and keeps one entry per CDR3 protein. The sample lists 600,000 to 850,000 distinct CDR3 sequences, about 14% occurring once. Here the sequenced sample was PBMCs from blood, taken 14 days before vaccination. The receptors derive from a man in his fifties or sixties who received an inactivated influenza vaccine.

There are a few counts of this clonotype. The J gene is TRBJ2-2, the V gene TRBV5-1; 9 bases agree with TRBD2. Germline V gene sequence: CDR1 SGHRS, CDR2 YFSETQ. This CDR3 is 15 amino acids long. With V trimmed by 4 bases and J by 2 bases, 3 bases remained unmatched. The CDR3 loop is CASSGSGRNTGELFF. DNA for the CDR3: TGCGCCAGCAGCGGTAGCGGGAGAAACACCGGGGAGCTGTTTTTT.

In this sample, this clonotype turned up a few times. The chain is built from TRBV5-1 and TRBJ2-7; D not certain. The CDR3 loop spans 14 amino acids. The V end lost 4 bases, the J end lost 3 bases, and 14 bases lay between the germline ends. Germline CDR1 reads SGHRS; CDR2 reads YFSETQ. Written as DNA, the CDR3 is TGCGCCAGCAGCCCCGTCCATGGAATCTACGAGCAGTACTTC. Protein: CASSPVHGIYEQYF.

In its sample, this clonotype was seen a few times. This sequence joins TRBV4-2 and TRBJ1-2; 8 bases line up with TRBD1. V shed 0 bases and J 1 base; nucleotides not matched to a gene: 4. The CDR3 extends over 16 amino acids. In germline, CDR1 is LGHNA, CDR2 YNFKEQ. The CDR3 protein is CASSQEGDRNNYGYTF. CDR3 sequence (DNA): TGTGCCAGCAGCCAAGAGGGGGACAGGAATAACTATGGCTACACCTTC.

This clonotype was found a few times. The V gene is TRBV3-1, the J gene TRBJ1-6; 7 bases are a match to TRBD1. The CDR3 runs to 15 residues. Per germline, CDR1 LGHDT and CDR2 YNNKEL (reference sequence). V gave up 3 bases and J gave up 11 bases; unmatched junction bases: 10. This chain's CDR3 is CASSHQTGIGTPLHF. The CDR3 nucleotides are TGTGCCAGCAGCCATCAGACAGGGATCGGAACACCCCTCCACTTT.

This clonotype showed up just a few times. The V call is TRBV6-1, the J call TRBJ1-1; D is unclear. The V end lost 7 bases, the J end lost 4 bases, and 13 bases lay between the germline ends. CDR1 is MNHNS, CDR2 SASEGT, per germline. This CDR3 comprises 13 residues. The CDR3 DNA is TGTGCCAGCACGAGGACGCAAGTCACTGAAGCTTTCTTT. Protein: CASTRTQVTEAFF.

This clonotype was counted ten times or more. The rearrangement uses TRBV7-9 and TRBJ2-5; TRBD1 matches 7 bases. This CDR3 has 14 amino acids. Trimming took 5 bases from V and 2 from J; bases not matched to a gene: 5. The germline CDR1 and CDR2 sequences are SEHNR and FQNEAQ (reference sequence). The CDR3 reads CASSRGQRQETQYF. In DNA form, the CDR3 reads TGTGCCAGCAGCCGGGGACAGCGACAAGAGACCCAGTACTTC. Full variable domain (remainder filled in from reference TRBV7-9 and TRBJ2-5): DTGVSQNPRHKITKRGQNVTFRCDPISEHNRLYWYRQTLGQGPEFLTYFQNEAQLEKSRLLSDRFSAERPKGSFSTLEIQRTEQGDSAMYLCASSRGQRQETQYFGPGTRLLVL.

This clonotype was observed a handful of times. J is TRBJ1-1 and V is TRBV15; D possibly corresponds to TRBD1 (6 bases). V lost 1 base and J 2 bases, leaving 20 bases between the germline ends. This CDR3 is 18 amino acids long. Germline-derived CDR1 and CDR2 are LNHNV and YYDKDF (reference sequence). CDR3 nucleotides: TGTGCCACCAGCAGAGCCCCCGGGACCCTGGGGGCAAACACTGAAGCTTTCTTT. Its translation is CATSRAPGTLGANTEAFF.

This clonotype has at least ten counts. The CDR3 bases are TGCGCCAGCAGCTTGGAGGTCACAGATACGCAGTATTTT. It encodes CASSLEVTDTQYF. The chain employs TRBV5-1 and TRBJ2-3; no clear D. The V gene lost 0 bases and the J gene lost 2 bases, with 4 bases spanning the gap. Germline assignment: CDR1 SGHRS and CDR2 YFSETQ. The CDR3 runs to 13 residues.

The J gene is TRBJ2-7, the V gene TRBV5-1, with 10 bases identical to TRBD2. This CDR3 spans 20 amino acids. After removal of 2 bases from V and 5 bases from J, the junction contained 22 bases not matched to a gene. CDR1 SGHRS and CDR2 YFSETQ come from the germline V gene. This CDR3 reads CASSLGLSGGGRFSVDEQYF. CDR3 nucleotide sequence: TGCGCCAGCAGCTTAGGTCTCAGCGGGGGGGGCAGGTTTTCGGTCGACGAGCAGTACTTC.

This clonotype was seen ten or more times. The chain links TRBV5-1 to TRBJ2-7, with TRBD1 identical over 8 bases. The CDR3 runs 16 residues. Trimming at V came to 0 bases and at J to 9 bases, leaving 14 bases not matched to a gene. The germline V gene encodes CDR1 SGHRS and CDR2 YFSETQ. The CDR3 DNA follows: TGCGCCAGCAGCTTGGGAACGGGACAGGCCCTAATCGGGCAGTACTTC. Translation: CASSLGTGQALIGQYF.

This clonotype has more than one count but fewer than ten. The chain carries TRBV7-9 and TRBJ2-2; 7 nucleotides align to TRBD1. The germline V gene encodes CDR1 SEHNR and CDR2 FQNEAQ (reference sequence). V was clipped by 5 bases and J by 1 base; unmatched bases: 7. This CDR3 is built from 16 residues. The CDR3 sequence is CASSPRTGQNTGELFF. In nucleotides, the CDR3 is TGTGCCAGCAGCCCTAGGACAGGACAGAACACCGGGGAGCTGTTTTTT.

This chain joins TRBV10-3 and TRBJ2-1; 7 nucleotides align to TRBD2. J gave up 12 bases and V 2 bases, and 4 bases lay outside the gene matches. Germline V gene data show CDR1 as ENHRY and CDR2 as SYGVKD. The CDR3 totals 12 residues. The CDR3 loop is CAISEKAGTQFF. In nucleotides, the CDR3 is TGTGCCATCAGTGAGAAAGCGGGGACGCAGTTCTTC.

The chain links TRBV12-3 or TRBV12-4 to TRBJ2-4; D unresolved. This CDR3 has 15 amino acids. Trimming pared 7 bases from V and 0 bases from J, leaving 13 bases between. CDR3 sequence: CASTSRILAKNIQYF. The CDR3 bases are TGTGCCAGCACCTCCCGAATTCTAGCCAAAAACATTCAGTACTTC.

The rearrangement links TRBV20-1 to TRBJ2-5; D is unclear. CDR3 size: 14 residues. V gave up 0 bases and J gave up 1 base, with 9 bases separating them. In germline, CDR1 is DFQATT, CDR2 SNEGSKA (reference sequence). The CDR3 is CSARDGRTQETQYF. Written as DNA, the CDR3 is TGCAGTGCTAGAGATGGCAGAACCCAAGAGACCCAGTACTTC.

This clonotype was seen more than once but under ten times. The CDR3 DNA reads as TGTGCCAGCAGTCGGTTGGACAGCTACGAGCAGTACTTC. It codes for CASSRLDSYEQYF. The chain employs TRBV25-1 and TRBJ2-7, with D possibly matching TRBD1 (6 bases). The CDR3 sequence is 13 residues long. Germline V gives CDR1 MGHDK, CDR2 SYGVNS. V was cut by 5 bases and J by 3 bases, with 11 bases left in between.

This clonotype was seen only a few times. The chain uses TRBV10-2 and TRBJ2-5, with 8 bases lining up with TRBD2. CDR1 and CDR2 from the germline V gene are WSHSY and SAAADI. The ends lost 3 bases at V and 4 bases at J; junction bases unmatched: 7. This CDR3 is 15 amino acids long. CDR3 nucleotides: TGCGCCAGCAGTGAAGGCATACGGGGGGGAGAGACCCAGTACTTC. It yields the protein CASSEGIRGGETQYF.

This clonotype was seen many times. The junction differs from germline at one of its ends, possibly a read error. The chain couples TRBV7-2 to TRBJ2-5; 10 bases are shared with TRBD2. The CDR3 length is 14 residues. CDR1 and CDR2 from the germline V gene are SGHTA and FQGNSA. The CDR3 region is CASSLGLAEETQYF. The CDR3 bases are TGTGCTAGCAGCTTAGGACTAGCGGAAGAGACCCAGTACTTC.

The table lists this clonotype with a few counts. The chain recombines TRBV10-3 with TRBJ2-2, with no clear D. CDR3 length: 16 residues. Per the germline V gene, CDR1 is ENHRY and CDR2 is SYGVKD. With 2 bases removed from V and 2 bases from J, the gap between germline ends came to 12 bases. In DNA, the CDR3 is TGTGCCATCAGTGAGAACGCCTTCAAAAACACCGGGGAGCTGTTTTTT. Residues: CAISENAFKNTGELFF.

This clonotype was seen more than once but under ten times. The chain joins TRBV4-2 to TRBJ1-5; a possible D gene is TRBD1 (5 bases). CDR1 LGHNA and CDR2 YNFKEQ come from the germline V gene. CDR3 length: 15 residues. Between the trimmed V and J ends, which lost 0 bases and 4 bases, there was a span of 10 bases. CDR3 sequence: CASSQDLSGNQPQHF. CDR3 in DNA: TGTGCCAGCAGCCAAGATTTGTCAGGGAATCAGCCCCAGCATTTT.

This clonotype showed up just a few times. A junction boundary mismatches the germline segment, possibly from a read error. This chain uses TRBV20-1 with TRBJ1-1, with D possibly TRBD1 on 6 matching bases. The CDR3 totals 13 residues. Germline CDR1 is DFQATT and CDR2 is SNEGSKA (reference sequence). The CDR3 DNA follows: TGCAGCGCTATACAGGGAGGTGTCACTGAAGCTTTCTTT. Protein sequence: CSAIQGGVTEAFF.

The chain carries TRBV15 and TRBJ1-4, with D perhaps matching TRBD1 (5 bases). The germline gives CDR1 LNHNV, CDR2 YYDKDF (reference sequence). V gave up 5 bases and J gave up 4 bases, with 14 bases separating them. The CDR3 runs to 15 residues. The DNA for the CDR3 is TGTGCCACCAGCCTTATGGGGACGGTTAATGAAAAACTGTTTTTT. Encoded protein: CATSLMGTVNEKLFF.

The sample holds a few counts of this clonotype. This chain connects TRBV5-1 to TRBJ2-7; TRBD2 agrees at 7 bases. Germline lookup yields CDR1 SGHRS and CDR2 YFSETQ. With V trimmed by 3 bases and J by 0 bases, 3 bases remained unmatched. The CDR3 extends over 14 amino acids. The CDR3 reads CASSSWDYSYEQYF. The CDR3, as DNA: TGCGCCAGCAGCTCTTGGGACTACTCCTACGAGCAGTACTTC.

This clonotype showed up many times. The rearrangement joins TRBV4-3 to TRBJ2-1; perhaps TRBD1 as D (5 bases). The CDR3 length is 14 residues. With 0 bases removed from V and 6 bases from J, the gap between germline ends came to 9 bases. Per germline, CDR1 LGHNA and CDR2 YSLEER. The CDR3 protein is CASSQDAGSNEQFF. DNA for the CDR3: TGCGCCAGCAGCCAAGATGCAGGGTCCAATGAGCAGTTCTTC.